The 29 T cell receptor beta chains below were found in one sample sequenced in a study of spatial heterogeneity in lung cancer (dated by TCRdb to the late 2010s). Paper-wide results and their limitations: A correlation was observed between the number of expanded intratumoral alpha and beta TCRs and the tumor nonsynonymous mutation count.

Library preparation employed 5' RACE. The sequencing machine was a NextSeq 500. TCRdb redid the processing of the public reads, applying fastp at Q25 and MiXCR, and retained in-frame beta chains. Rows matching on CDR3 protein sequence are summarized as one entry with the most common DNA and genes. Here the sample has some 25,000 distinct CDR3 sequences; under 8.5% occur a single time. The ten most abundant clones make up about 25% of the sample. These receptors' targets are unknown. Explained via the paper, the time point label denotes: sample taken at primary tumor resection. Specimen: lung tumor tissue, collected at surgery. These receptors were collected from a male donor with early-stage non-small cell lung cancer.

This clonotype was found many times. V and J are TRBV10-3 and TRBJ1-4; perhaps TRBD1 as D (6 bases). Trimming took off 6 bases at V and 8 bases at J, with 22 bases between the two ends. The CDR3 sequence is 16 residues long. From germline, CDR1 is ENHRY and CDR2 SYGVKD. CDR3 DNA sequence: TGTGCCATCAGCGACGCCGCGGGGGGGCGTAGGGAAAAACTGTTTTTT. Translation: CAISDAAGGRREKLFF.

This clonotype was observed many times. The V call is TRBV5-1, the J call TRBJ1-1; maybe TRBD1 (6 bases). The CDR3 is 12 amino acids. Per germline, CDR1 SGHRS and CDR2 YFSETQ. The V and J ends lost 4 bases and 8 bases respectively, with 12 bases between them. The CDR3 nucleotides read TGCGCCAGCAGCCTGGTCGGGACAGAAGCTTTCTTT. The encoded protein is CASSLVGTEAFF.

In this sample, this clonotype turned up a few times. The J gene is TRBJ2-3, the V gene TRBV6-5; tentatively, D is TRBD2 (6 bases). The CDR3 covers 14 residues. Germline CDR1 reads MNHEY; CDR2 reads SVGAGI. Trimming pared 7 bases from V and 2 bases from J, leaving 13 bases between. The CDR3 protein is CASTQRRVTDTQYF. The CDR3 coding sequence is TGTGCCAGCACCCAGAGGAGGGTCACAGATACGCAGTATTTT.

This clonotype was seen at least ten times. The CDR3 DNA reads as TGCAGTGCTCCCACACCCAGGGTCATACGATCCGAGCAGTACTTC. Translation: CSAPTPRVIRSEQYF. This sequence joins TRBV20-1 and TRBJ2-7, with D tentatively TRBD1 (5 bases). V was shortened by 5 bases and J by 6 bases, with 23 bases between the two germline ends. Germline CDR1 and CDR2: DFQATT and SNEGSKA (reference sequence). The CDR3 is 15 amino acids.

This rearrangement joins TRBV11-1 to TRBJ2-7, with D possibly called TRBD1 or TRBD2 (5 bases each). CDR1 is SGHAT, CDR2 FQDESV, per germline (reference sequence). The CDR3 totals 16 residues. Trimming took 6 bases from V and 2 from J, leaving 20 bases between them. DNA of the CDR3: TGTGCCAGCAGTTTCACTACCGGGACGAAAGCCTACGAGCAGTACTTC. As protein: CASSFTTGTKAYEQYF.

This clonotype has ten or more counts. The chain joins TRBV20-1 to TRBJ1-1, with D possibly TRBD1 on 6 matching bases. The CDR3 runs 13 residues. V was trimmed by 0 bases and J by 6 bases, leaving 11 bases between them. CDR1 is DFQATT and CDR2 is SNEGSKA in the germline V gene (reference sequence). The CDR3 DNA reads TGCAGTGCTAGAGAAACAGGGATCGCTGAAGCTTTCTTT. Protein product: CSARETGIAEAFF.

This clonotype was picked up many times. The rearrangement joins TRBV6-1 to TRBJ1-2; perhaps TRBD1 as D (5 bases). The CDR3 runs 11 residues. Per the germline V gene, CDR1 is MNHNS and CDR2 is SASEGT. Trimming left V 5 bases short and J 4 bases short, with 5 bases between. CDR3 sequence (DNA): TGTGCCAGCAGTCAGGGCTATGGCTACACCTTC. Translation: CASSQGYGYTF.

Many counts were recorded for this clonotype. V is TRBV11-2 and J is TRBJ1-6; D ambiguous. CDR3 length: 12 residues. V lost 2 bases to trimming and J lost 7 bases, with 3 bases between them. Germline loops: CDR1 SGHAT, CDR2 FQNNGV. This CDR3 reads CASSLRNSPLHF. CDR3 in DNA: TGTGCCAGCAGCTTACGGAATTCACCCCTCCACTTT.

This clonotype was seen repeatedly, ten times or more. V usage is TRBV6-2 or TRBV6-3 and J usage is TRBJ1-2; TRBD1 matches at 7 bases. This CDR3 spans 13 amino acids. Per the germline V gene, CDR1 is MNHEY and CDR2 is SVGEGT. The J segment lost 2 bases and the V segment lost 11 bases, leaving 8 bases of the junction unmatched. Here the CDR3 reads CAARQGRNYGYTF. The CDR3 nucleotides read TGTGCCGCACGACAGGGCCGGAACTATGGCTACACCTTC.

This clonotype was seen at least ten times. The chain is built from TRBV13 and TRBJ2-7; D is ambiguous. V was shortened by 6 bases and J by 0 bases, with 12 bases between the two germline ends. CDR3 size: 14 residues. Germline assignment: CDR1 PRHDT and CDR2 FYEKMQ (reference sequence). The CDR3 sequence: CASSPSQDSYEQYF. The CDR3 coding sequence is TGTGCCAGCAGTCCCTCGCAGGACTCCTACGAGCAGTACTTC.

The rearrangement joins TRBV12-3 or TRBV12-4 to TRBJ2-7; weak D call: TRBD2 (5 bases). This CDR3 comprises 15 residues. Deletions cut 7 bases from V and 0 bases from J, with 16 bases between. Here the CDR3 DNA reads TGTGCCAGCACCTCGACGAGGGAGATCTCCTACGAGCAGTACTTC. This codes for CASTSTREISYEQYF.

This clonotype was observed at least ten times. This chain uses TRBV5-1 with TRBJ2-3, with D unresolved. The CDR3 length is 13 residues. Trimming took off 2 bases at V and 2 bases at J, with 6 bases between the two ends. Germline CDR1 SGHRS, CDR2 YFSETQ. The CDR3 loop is CASSFPATDTQYF. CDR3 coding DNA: TGCGCCAGCAGCTTCCCTGCCACAGATACGCAGTATTTT. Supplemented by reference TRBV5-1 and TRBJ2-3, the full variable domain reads KAGVTQTPRYLIKTRGQQVTLSCSPISGHRSVSWYQQTPGQGLQFLFEYFSETQRNKGNFPGRFSGRQFSNSRSEMNVSTLELGDSALYLCASSFPATDTQYFGPGTRLTVL.

The CDR3 nucleotides read TGTGCCAGCAGCCGAGCGGGATCTCACTACAATGAGCAGTTCTTC. It codes for CASSRAGSHYNEQFF. The rearrangement joins TRBV7-2 to TRBJ2-1; 7 bases line up with TRBD2. The CDR3 extends over 15 amino acids. The V segment lost 5 bases and the J segment 3 bases; nucleotides outside the gene matches: 7. Germline V lookup: CDR1 SGHTA, CDR2 FQGNSA.

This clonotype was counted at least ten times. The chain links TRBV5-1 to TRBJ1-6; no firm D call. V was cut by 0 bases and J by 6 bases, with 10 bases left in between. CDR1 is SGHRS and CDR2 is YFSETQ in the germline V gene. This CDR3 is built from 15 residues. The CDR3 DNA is TGCGCCAGCAGCTTGGACATTAGCTTTAATTCACCCCTCCACTTT. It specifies CASSLDISFNSPLHF.

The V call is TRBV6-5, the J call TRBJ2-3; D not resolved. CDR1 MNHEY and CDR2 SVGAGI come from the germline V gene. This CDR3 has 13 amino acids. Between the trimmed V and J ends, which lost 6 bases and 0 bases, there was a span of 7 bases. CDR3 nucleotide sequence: TGTGCCAGCAGGGGCCCCAGCACAGATACGCAGTATTTT. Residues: CASRGPSTDTQYF.

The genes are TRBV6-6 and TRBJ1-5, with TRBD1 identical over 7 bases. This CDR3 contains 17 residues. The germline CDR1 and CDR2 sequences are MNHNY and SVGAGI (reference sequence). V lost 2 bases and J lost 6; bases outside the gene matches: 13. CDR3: CASSYGKGGGTLQPQHF. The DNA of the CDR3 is TGTGCCAGCAGTTACGGGAAAGGAGGGGGCACTCTTCAGCCCCAGCATTTT.

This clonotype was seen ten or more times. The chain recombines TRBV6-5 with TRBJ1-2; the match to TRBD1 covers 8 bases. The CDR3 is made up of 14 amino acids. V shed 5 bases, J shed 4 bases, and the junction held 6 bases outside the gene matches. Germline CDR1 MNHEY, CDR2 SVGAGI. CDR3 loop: CASSVDRAPYGYTF. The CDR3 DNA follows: TGTGCCAGCAGTGTGGACAGGGCCCCCTATGGCTACACCTTC.

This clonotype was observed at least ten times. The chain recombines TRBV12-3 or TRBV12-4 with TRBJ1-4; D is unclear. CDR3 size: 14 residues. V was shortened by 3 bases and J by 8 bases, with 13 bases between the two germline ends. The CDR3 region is CASSFYSKGEKLFF. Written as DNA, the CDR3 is TGTGCCAGCAGTTTTTACTCAAAGGGCGAAAAACTGTTTTTT.

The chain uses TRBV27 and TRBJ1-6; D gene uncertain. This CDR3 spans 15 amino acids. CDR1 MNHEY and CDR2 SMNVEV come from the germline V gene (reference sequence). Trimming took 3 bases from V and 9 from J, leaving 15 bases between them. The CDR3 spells CASSFELAISSPLHF. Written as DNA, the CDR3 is TGTGCCAGCAGTTTCGAGCTAGCTATAAGTTCACCCCTCCACTTT.

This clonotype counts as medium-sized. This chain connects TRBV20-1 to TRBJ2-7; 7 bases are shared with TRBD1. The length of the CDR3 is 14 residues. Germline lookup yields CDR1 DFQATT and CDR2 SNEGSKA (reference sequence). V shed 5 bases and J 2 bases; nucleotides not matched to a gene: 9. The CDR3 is CSALQGRGAYEQYF. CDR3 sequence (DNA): TGCAGTGCTTTACAGGGGCGCGGCGCCTACGAGCAGTACTTC.

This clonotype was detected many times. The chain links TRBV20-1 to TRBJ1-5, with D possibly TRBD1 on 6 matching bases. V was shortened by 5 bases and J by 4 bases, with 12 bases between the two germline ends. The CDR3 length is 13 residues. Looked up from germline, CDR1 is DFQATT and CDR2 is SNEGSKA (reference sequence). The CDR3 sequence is CSAVQGTNQPQHF. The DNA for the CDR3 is TGCAGTGCTGTACAGGGTACGAATCAGCCCCAGCATTTT.

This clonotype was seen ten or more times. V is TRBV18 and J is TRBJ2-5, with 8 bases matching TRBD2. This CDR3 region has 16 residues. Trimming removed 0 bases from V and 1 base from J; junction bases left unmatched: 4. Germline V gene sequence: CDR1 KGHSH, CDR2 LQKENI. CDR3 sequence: CASSPPRLAGQETQYF. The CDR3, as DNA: TGTGCCAGCTCACCACCGCGTCTAGCGGGCCAAGAGACCCAGTACTTC.

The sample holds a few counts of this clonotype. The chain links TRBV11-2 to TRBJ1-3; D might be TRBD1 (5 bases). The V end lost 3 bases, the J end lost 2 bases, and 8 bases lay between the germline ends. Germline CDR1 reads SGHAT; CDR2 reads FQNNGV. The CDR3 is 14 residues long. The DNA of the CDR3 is TGTGCCAGCAGCTTGTTGGGGGCTGGAAACACCATATATTTT. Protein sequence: CASSLLGAGNTIYF.

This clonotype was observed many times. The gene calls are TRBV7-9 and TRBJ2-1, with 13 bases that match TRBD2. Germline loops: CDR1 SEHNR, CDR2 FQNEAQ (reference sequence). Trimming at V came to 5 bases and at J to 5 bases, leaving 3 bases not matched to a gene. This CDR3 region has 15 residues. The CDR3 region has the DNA TGTGCCAGCAGCGCGGGACTAGCGGGGAACAATGAGCAGTTCTTC. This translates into CASSAGLAGNNEQFF.

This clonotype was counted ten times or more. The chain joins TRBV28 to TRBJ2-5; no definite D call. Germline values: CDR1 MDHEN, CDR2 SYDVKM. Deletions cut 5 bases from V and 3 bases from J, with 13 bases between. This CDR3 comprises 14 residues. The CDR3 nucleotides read TGTGCCAGCAGTCTTGCAAGGGTTAAAGAGACCCAGTACTTC. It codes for CASSLARVKETQYF.

CDR3 protein: CASSLAGELFF. In DNA form, the CDR3 reads TGTGCCAGCAGCTTAGCCGGGGAGCTGTTTTTT. This chain uses TRBV7-2 with TRBJ2-2; D unclear. Germline CDR1 is SGHTA and CDR2 is FQGNSA. V lost 0 bases and J lost 7, with 0 bases in between. The CDR3 length is 11 residues.

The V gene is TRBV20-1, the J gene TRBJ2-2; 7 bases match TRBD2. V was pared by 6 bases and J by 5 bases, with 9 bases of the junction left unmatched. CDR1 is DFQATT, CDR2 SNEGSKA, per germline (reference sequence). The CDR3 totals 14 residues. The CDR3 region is CSAPGGGGTGELFF. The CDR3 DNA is TGCAGTGCCCCAGGCGGGGGTGGAACCGGGGAGCTGTTTTTT.

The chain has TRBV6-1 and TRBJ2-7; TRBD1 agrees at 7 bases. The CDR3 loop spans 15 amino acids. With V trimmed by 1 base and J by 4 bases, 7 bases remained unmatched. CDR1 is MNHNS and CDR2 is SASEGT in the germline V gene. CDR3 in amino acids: CASSEGTGTQYEQYF. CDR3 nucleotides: TGTGCCAGCAGTGAAGGGACAGGAACCCAGTACGAGCAGTACTTC.

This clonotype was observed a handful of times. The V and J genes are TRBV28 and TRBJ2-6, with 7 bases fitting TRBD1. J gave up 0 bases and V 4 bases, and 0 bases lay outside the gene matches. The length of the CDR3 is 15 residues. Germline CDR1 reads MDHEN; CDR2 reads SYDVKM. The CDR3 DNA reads TGTGCCAGCAGTTACAGGGGCTCTGGGGCCAACGTCCTGACTTTC. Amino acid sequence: CASSYRGSGANVLTF.